This T cell receptor (beta chain) was sequenced for a study of shared clonotypes between healthy human individuals. Deletions cut 3 bases from V and 3 bases from J, with 12 bases between. Germline CDR1 and CDR2: LNHDA and SQIVND (reference sequence). CDR3 size: 15 residues. Some clones are missing from TCRdb's copy, which holds only in-frame ones; the method was immunoSEQ multiplex PCR. The sample contains over 2 million clones, 85% to 95% of which appear only once. The sequence was collected from a young man in good health. Some clones in this sample may be carry-over from other donors' samples. This chain joins TRBV19 and TRBJ1-5; D is ambiguous. The specimen sequenced was naive CD4+ T cells from PBMCs. The subset here: CD45RA+ positively selected. The CDR3, as DNA: TGTGCCAGTAGTATGAGGGATGGGATCAATCAGCCCCAGCATTTT. This translates into CASSMRDGINQPQHF.